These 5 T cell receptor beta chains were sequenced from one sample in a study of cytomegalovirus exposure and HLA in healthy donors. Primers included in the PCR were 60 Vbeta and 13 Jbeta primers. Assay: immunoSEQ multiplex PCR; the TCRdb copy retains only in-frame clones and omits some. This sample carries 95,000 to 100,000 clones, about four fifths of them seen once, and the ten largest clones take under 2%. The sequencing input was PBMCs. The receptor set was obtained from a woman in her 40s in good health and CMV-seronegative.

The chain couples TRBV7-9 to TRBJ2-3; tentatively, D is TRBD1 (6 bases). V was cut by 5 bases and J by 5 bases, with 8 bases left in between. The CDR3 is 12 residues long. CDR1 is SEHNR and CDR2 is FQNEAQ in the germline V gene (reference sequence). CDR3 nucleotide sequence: TGTGCCAGCAGCCGAGGGGGAGATACGCAGTATTTT. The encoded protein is CASSRGGDTQYF.

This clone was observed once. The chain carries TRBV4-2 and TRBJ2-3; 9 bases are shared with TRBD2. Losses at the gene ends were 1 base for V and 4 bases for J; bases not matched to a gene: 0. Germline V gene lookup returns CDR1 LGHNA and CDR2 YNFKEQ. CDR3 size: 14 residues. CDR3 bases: TGTGCCAGCAGCCAAGGGACTAGCGCAGATACGCAGTATTTT. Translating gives CASSQGTSADTQYF.

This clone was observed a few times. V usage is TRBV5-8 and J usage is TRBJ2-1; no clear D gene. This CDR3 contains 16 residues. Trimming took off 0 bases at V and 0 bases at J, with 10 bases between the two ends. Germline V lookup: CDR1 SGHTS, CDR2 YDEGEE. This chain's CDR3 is CASSLVGSPSYNEQFF. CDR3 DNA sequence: TGTGCCAGCAGCTTGGTCGGGTCCCCCTCCTACAATGAGCAGTTCTTC.

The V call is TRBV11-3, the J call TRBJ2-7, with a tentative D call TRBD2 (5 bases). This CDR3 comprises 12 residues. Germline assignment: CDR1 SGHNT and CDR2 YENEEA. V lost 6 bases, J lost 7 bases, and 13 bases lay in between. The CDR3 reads CASSDISGEQYF. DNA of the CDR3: TGTGCCAGCAGTGACATATCGGGGGAGCAGTACTTC. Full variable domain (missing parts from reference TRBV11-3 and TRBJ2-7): EAGVVQSPRYKIIEKKQPVAFWCNPISGHNTLYWYLQNLGQGPELLIRYENEEAVDDSQLPKDRFSAERLKGVDSTLKIQPAELGDSAVYLCASSDISGEQYFGPGTRLTVT.

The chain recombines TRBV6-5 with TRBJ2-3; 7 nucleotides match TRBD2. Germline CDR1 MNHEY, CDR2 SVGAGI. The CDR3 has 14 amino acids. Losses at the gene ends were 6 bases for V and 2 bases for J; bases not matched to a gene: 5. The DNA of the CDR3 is TGTGCCAGCAGGGGACTACTCCCCACAGATACGCAGTATTTT. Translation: CASRGLLPTDTQYF.